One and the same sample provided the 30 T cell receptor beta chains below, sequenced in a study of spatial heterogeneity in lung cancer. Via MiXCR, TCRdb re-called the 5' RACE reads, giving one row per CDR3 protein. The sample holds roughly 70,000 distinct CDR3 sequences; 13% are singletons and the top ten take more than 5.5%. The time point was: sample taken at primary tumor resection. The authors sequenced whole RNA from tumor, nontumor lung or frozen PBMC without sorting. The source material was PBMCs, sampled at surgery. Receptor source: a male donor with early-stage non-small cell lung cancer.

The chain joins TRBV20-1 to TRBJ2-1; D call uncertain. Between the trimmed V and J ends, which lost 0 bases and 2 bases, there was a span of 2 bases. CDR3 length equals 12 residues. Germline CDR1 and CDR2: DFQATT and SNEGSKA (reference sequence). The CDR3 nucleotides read TGCAGTGCTAGAGAGGCCTACAATGAGCAGTTCTTC. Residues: CSAREAYNEQFF.

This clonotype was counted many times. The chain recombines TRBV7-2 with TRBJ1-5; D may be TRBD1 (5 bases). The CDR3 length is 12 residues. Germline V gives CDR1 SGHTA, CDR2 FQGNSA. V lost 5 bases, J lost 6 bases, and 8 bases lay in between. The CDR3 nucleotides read TGTGCCAGCAGCGGGGGAAGTCAGCCCCAGCATTTT. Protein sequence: CASSGGSQPQHF.

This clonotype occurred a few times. This CDR3 is CASSSPGNEQFF. The CDR3 nucleotides read TGTGCCAGCAGCTCCCCCGGGAATGAGCAGTTCTTC. V and J are TRBV7-2 and TRBJ2-1, with no clear D. Germline lookup yields CDR1 SGHTA and CDR2 FQGNSA. The CDR3 loop spans 12 amino acids. V lost 4 bases, J lost 7 bases, and 8 bases lay in between. Full variable domain (outside the CDR3, taken from reference TRBV7-2 and TRBJ2-1): GAGVSQSPSNKVTEKGKDVELRCDPISGHTALYWYRQSLGQGLEFLIYFQGNSAPDKSGLPSDRFSAERTGGSVSTLTIQRTQQEDSAVYLCASSSPGNEQFFGPGTRLTVL.

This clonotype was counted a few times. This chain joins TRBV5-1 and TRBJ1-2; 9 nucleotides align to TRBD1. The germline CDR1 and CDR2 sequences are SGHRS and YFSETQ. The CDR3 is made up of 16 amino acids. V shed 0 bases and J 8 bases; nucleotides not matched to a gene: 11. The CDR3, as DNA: TGCGCCAGCAGCTTGGACCCGGGACAGGGTGCTAAGGGCTACACCTTC. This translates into CASSLDPGQGAKGYTF.

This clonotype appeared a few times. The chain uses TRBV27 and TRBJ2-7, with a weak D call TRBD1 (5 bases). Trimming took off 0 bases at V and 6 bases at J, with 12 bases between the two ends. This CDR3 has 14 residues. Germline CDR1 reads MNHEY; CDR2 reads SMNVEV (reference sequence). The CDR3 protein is CASSLSGVVSEQYF. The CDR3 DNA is TGTGCCAGCAGTTTATCAGGGGTAGTGAGCGAGCAGTACTTC.

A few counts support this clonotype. This chain's CDR3 is CSVRTGDSGQFF. CDR3 nucleotide sequence: TGCAGCGTTCGGACAGGGGACTCGGGGCAGTTCTTC. The chain uses TRBV29-1 and TRBJ2-1; 9 bases are a match to TRBD1. With V trimmed by 5 bases and J by 12 bases, 8 bases remained unmatched. The CDR3 has 12 residues. Looked up from germline, CDR1 is SQVTM and CDR2 is ANQGSEA.

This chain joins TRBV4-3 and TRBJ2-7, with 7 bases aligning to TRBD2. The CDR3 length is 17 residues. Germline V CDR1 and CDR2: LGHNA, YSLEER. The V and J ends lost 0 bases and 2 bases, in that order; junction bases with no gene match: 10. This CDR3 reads CASSQDRGGSFPYEQYF. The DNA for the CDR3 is TGCGCCAGCAGCCAAGATAGGGGCGGGAGTTTCCCCTACGAGCAGTACTTC.

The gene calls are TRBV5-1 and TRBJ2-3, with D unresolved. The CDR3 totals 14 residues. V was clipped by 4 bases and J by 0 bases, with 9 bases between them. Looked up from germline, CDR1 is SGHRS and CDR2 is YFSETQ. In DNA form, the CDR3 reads TGCGCCAGCAGCGCACCAGAAAGCACAGATACGCAGTATTTT. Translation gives CASSAPESTDTQYF.

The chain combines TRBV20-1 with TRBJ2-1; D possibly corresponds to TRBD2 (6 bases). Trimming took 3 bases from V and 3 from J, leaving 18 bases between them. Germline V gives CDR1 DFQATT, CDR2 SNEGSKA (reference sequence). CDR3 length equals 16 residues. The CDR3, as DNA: TGCAGTGCTAGCCCCCGGGACTCTGGAGTCTACAATGAGCAGTTCTTC. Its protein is CSASPRDSGVYNEQFF.

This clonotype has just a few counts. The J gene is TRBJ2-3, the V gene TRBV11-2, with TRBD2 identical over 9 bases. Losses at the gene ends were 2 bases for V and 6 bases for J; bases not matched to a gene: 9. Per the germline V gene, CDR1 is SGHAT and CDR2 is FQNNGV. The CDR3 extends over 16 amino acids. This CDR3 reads CASSLSAGGRVDTQYF. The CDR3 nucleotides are TGTGCCAGCAGCTTATCTGCGGGGGGGAGGGTGGATACGCAGTATTTT.

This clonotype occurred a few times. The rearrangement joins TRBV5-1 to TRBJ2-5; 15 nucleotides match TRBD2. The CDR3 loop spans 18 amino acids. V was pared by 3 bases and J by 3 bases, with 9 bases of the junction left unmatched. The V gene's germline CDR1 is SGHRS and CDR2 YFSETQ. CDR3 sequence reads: CASSSGTSGRRREETQYF. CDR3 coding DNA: TGCGCCAGCAGCTCAGGGACTAGCGGGAGGCGAAGGGAAGAGACCCAGTACTTC.

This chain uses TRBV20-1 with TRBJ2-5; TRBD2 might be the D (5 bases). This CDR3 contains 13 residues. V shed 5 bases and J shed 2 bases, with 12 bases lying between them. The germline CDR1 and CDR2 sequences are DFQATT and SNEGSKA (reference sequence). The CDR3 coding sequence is TGCAGTGCTGCCTATGAGGGTCAAGAGACCCAGTACTTC. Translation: CSAAYEGQETQYF.

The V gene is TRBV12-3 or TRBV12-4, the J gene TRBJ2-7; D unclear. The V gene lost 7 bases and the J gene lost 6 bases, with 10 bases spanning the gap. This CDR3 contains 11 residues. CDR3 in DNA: TGTGCCAGCAAAAGGTGGGGCGAGCAGTACTTC. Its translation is CASKRWGEQYF.

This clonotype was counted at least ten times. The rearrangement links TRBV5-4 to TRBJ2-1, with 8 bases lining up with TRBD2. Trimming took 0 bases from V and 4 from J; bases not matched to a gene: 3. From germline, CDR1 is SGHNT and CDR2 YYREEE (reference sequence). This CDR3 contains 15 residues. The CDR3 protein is CASSLDGRGYNEQFF. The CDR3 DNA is TGTGCCAGCAGCTTGGACGGGAGGGGGTACAATGAGCAGTTCTTC. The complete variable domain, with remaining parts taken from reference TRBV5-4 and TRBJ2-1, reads ETGVTQSPTHLIKTRGQQVTLRCSSQSGHNTVSWYQQALGQGPQFIFQYYREEENGRGNFPPRFSGLQFPNYSSELNVNALELDDSALYLCASSLDGRGYNEQFFGPGTRLTVL.

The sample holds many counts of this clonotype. CDR3 region: CASSRTGVEYF. The CDR3 DNA is TGTGCCAGCAGCCGTACAGGGGTTGAATACTTC. This sequence joins TRBV12-3 or TRBV12-4 and TRBJ2-7; 7 nucleotides line up with TRBD1. The CDR3 is 11 amino acids. V gave up 6 bases and J gave up 13 bases; unmatched junction bases: 9.

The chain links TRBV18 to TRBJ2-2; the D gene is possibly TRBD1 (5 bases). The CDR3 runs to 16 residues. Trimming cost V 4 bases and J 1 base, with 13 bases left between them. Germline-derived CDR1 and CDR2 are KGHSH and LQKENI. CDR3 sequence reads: CASSLLQAQNTGELFF. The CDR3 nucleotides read TGTGCCAGCTCACTACTACAGGCCCAGAACACCGGGGAGCTGTTTTTT.

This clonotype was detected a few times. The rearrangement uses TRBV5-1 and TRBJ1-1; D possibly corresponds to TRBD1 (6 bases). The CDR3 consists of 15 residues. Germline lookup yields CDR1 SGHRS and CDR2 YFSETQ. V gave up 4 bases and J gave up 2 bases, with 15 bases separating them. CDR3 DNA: TGCGCCAGCAGCCCGTTCGGACAGATCAACACTGAAGCTTTCTTT. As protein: CASSPFGQINTEAFF.

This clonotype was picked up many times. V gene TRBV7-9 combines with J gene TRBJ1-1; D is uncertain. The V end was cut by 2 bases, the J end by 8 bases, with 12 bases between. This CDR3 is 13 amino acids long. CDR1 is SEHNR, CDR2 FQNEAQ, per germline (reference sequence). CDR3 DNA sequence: TGTGCCAGCAGCTTACCCAGGAAACCCGAAGCTTTCTTT. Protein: CASSLPRKPEAFF.

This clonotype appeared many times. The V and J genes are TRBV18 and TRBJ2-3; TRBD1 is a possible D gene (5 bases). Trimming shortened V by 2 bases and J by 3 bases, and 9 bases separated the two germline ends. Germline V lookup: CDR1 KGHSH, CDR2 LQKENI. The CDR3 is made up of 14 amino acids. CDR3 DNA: TGTGCCAGCTCACCAACGACAGTAACAGATACGCAGTATTTT. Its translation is CASSPTTVTDTQYF.

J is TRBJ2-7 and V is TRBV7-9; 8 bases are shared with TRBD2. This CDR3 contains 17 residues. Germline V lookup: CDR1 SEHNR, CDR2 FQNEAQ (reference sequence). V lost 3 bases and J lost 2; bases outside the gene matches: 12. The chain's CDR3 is CASSFFGPAREAYEQYF. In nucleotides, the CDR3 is TGTGCCAGCAGCTTTTTCGGGCCCGCGCGGGAGGCCTACGAGCAGTACTTC.

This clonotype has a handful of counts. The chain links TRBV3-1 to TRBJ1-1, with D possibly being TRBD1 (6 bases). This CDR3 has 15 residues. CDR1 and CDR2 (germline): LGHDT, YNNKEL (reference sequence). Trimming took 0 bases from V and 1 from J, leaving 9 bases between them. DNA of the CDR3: TGTGCCAGCAGCCAAGATGGAGGGGGGAACACTGAAGCTTTCTTT. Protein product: CASSQDGGGNTEAFF.

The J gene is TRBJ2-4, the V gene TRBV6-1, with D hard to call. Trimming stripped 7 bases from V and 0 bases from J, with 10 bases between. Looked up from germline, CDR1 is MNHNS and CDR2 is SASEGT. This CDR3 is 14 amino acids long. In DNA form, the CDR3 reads TGTGCCAGCATGGTCGAACTAGCCAAAAACATTCAGTACTTC. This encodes CASMVELAKNIQYF.

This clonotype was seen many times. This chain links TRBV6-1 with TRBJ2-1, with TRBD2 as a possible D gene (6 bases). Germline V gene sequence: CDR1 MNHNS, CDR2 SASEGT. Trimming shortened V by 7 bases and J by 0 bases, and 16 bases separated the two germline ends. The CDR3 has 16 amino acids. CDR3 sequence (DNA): TGTGCCAGCACCCCTTTCCGGGGGAGCTCCTACAATGAGCAGTTCTTC. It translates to CASTPFRGSSYNEQFF.

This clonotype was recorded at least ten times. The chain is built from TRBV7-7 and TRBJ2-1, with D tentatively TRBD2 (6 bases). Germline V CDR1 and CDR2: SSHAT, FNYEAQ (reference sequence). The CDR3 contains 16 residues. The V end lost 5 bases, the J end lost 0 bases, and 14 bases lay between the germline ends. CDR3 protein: CASSPGSGLSYNEQFF. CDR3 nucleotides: TGTGCCAGCAGCCCCGGAAGCGGGCTCTCCTACAATGAGCAGTTCTTC.

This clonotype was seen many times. The CDR3 DNA reads as TGCGCCAGCAGCCGACAGGAACTCACAGATACGCAGTATTTT. This encodes CASSRQELTDTQYF. The chain has TRBV4-1 and TRBJ2-3; a possible D gene is TRBD1 (6 bases). The CDR3 is 14 amino acids. The V gene's germline CDR1 is MGHRA and CDR2 YSYEKL. V was trimmed by 4 bases and J by 2 bases, leaving 10 bases between them.

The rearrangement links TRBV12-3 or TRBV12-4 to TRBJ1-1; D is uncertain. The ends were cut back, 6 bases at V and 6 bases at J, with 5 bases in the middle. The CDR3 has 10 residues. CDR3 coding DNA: TGTGCCAGCAGGGGCGCTGAAGCTTTCTTT. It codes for CASRGAEAFF.

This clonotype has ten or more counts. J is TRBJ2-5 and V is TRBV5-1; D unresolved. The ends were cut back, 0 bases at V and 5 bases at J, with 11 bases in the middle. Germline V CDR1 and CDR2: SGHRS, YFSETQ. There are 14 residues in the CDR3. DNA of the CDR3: TGCGCCAGCAGCTTGGATGTGGTTCGGGAGACCCAGTACTTC. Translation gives CASSLDVVRETQYF.

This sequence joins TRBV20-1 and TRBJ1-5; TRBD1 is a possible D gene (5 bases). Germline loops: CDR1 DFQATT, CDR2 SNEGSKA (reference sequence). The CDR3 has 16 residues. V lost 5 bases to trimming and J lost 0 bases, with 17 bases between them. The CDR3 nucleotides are TGCAGTGCTCTCCCGGCGGAGGGGTTTAGCAATCAGCCCCAGCATTTT. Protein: CSALPAEGFSNQPQHF.

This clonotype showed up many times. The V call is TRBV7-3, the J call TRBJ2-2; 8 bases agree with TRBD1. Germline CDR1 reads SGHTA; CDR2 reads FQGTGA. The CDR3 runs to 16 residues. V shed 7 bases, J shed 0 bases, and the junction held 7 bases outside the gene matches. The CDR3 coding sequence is TGTGCCAGCACCCCGGCAGGGGGCGCGAACACCGGGGAGCTGTTTTTT. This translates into CASTPAGGANTGELFF.

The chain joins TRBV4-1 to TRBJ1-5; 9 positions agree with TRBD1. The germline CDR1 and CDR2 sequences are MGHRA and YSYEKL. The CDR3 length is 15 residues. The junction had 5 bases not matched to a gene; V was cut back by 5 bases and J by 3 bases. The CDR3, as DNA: TGCGCCAGCAGCGCCGGACAGGGGTACAATCAGCCCCAGCATTTT. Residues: CASSAGQGYNQPQHF.